A single sample gave rise to the 12 T cell receptor beta chains below, sequenced in a study of T cells after yellow fever vaccination. TCRdb redid the calling of the 5' RACE reads with MiXCR, one entry per CDR3 protein. The data show 400,000 or so distinct CDR3 sequences, with around 10% seen just once and less than 20% held by the top ten. The source material was PBMCs, sampled on the day of the first yellow fever vaccination. Every receptor here comes from a man in his late teens or twenties who received the YFV17D yellow fever vaccine.

The chain employs TRBV20-1 and TRBJ1-1; D gene unclear. The CDR3 consists of 12 residues. The V gene lost 6 bases and the J gene lost 4 bases, with 12 bases spanning the gap. In germline, CDR1 is DFQATT, CDR2 SNEGSKA (reference sequence). The CDR3 DNA is TGCAGTGCAAAGGAGGGCGGCACTGAAGCTTTCTTT. Protein product: CSAKEGGTEAFF.

The genes are TRBV28 and TRBJ2-2, with D hard to call. Germline V gene sequence: CDR1 MDHEN, CDR2 SYDVKM. Trimming cost V 7 bases and J 6 bases, with 9 bases left between them. CDR3 length: 12 residues. CDR3 sequence (DNA): TGTGCCAGCAAAGAGGTCGCCGGGGAGCTGTTTTTT. It yields the protein CASKEVAGELFF.

This clonotype showed up just a few times. The CDR3 sequence is CAIRQRNTDTQYF. CDR3 DNA: TGTGCCATCAGACAGAGAAACACAGATACGCAGTATTTT. J is TRBJ2-3 and V is TRBV10-3; D is unclear. Germline values: CDR1 ENHRY, CDR2 SYGVKD. The ends were cut back, 6 bases at V and 2 bases at J, with 9 bases in the middle. The CDR3 is made up of 13 amino acids.

This clonotype was seen repeatedly, ten times or more. The CDR3 DNA sequence: TGCGCCAGCAGTCCAGATCCCTGGACCAATGAGCAGTTCTTC. Translation gives CASSPDPWTNEQFF. This chain connects TRBV5-1 to TRBJ2-1; no firm D call. Germline loops: CDR1 SGHRS, CDR2 YFSETQ. The germline V and J ends were trimmed by 5 bases and 6 bases, with 15 bases remaining between them. The CDR3 has 14 residues.

The chain is built from TRBV7-2 and TRBJ1-2, with a weak D call TRBD1 (5 bases). Germline CDR1 SGHTA, CDR2 FQGNSA. The CDR3 consists of 16 residues. Trimming removed 2 bases from V and 7 bases from J, with 20 bases in between. The CDR3 loop reads CASSLNWGSTLLGYTF. As DNA, the CDR3 is TGTGCCAGCAGCTTAAACTGGGGGTCTACTTTGCTTGGCTACACCTTC.

The rearrangement links TRBV5-1 to TRBJ2-1; TRBD1 agrees at 9 bases. The CDR3 loop spans 15 amino acids. Trimming at V came to 0 bases and at J to 6 bases, leaving 4 bases not matched to a gene. Germline CDR1 is SGHRS and CDR2 is YFSETQ. This CDR3 reads CASSLGGTGPNEQFF. Written as DNA, the CDR3 is TGCGCCAGCAGCTTGGGCGGGACAGGGCCCAATGAGCAGTTCTTC.

The chain employs TRBV20-1 and TRBJ2-7, with 7 bases lining up with TRBD1. V shed 4 bases, J shed 13 bases, and the junction held 4 bases outside the gene matches. Germline assignment: CDR1 DFQATT and CDR2 SNEGSKA (reference sequence). The CDR3 is 9 amino acids. The CDR3 sequence is CSATQGEYF. DNA for the CDR3: TGCAGTGCTACTCAGGGGGAATACTTC.

The CDR3 region has the DNA TGTGCCAGCAGTTACGCCGACCTTAATTCACCCCTCCACTTT. Protein sequence: CASSYADLNSPLHF. The chain carries TRBV6-2 or TRBV6-3 and TRBJ1-6; D is ambiguous. The CDR3 has 14 residues. Germline assignment: CDR1 MNHEY and CDR2 SVGEGT. The V and J ends lost 2 bases and 6 bases respectively, with 8 bases between them.

This clonotype came up a few times. The chain joins TRBV29-1 to TRBJ1-2; D gene uncertain. V lost 4 bases, J lost 0 bases, and 6 bases lay in between. This CDR3 region has 12 residues. Germline V lookup: CDR1 SQVTM, CDR2 ANQGSEA. The CDR3 DNA reads as TGCAGCGTTGCTAGAGCTAACTATGGCTACACCTTC. The encoded protein is CSVARANYGYTF. The full variable domain, completed using reference TRBV29-1 and TRBJ1-2, is SAVISQKPSRDICQRGTSLTIQCQVDSQVTMMFWYRQQPGQSLTLIATANQGSEATYESGFVIDKFPISRPNLTFSTLTVSNMSPEDSSIYLCSVARANYGYTFGSGTRLTVV.

This clonotype has just a few counts. V usage is TRBV27 and J usage is TRBJ1-5; D is uncertain. The germline V gene has CDR1 MNHEY and CDR2 SMNVEV (reference sequence). Deletions cut 5 bases from V and 3 bases from J, with 17 bases between. The CDR3 has 16 amino acids. Here the CDR3 DNA reads TGTGCCAGCAGTCCTACCTATGGGCGAGACAATCAGCCCCAGCATTTT. Amino acid sequence: CASSPTYGRDNQPQHF.

V usage is TRBV14 and J usage is TRBJ2-7; 11 positions match TRBD2. Germline values: CDR1 SGHDN, CDR2 FVKESK. The junction had 6 bases not matched to a gene; V was cut back by 4 bases and J by 7 bases. CDR3 length: 14 residues. The CDR3 nucleotides are TGTGCCAGCAGCCTAGCGGGGGGGCCGGGAGAGCAGTACTTC. It codes for CASSLAGGPGEQYF.

V and J are TRBV5-1 and TRBJ2-2; D is undetermined. Trimming cost V 2 bases and J 3 bases, with 11 bases left between them. Germline CDR1 reads SGHRS; CDR2 reads YFSETQ. The CDR3 contains 15 residues. CDR3 in amino acids: CASSLVGFYTGELFF. The CDR3 nucleotides are TGCGCCAGCAGCTTAGTCGGGTTTTACACCGGGGAGCTGTTTTTT.